These 8 T cell receptor beta chains share one sample of origin, sequenced in a study of T-cell reconstitution after alpha-beta-depleted transplantation in children listed by TCRdb under 2016. The treatment or condition label, as the study defines it: allogeneic hematopoietic cell transplantation with graft depleted of TCRalphabeta T cells and CD19 B cells. The library was obtained by PCR. TCRdb names Illumina HiSeq 2500 as the instrument used. To normalize quantification of the TCRbeta repertoire, the TCR libraries were built with molecular barcoding that relied on unique molecular identifiers. The public sequencing data were trimmed at Q25 with fastp and processed into clonotypes with MiXCR by TCRdb, which kept only in-frame beta chains. Rows are unified per CDR3 protein, each entry keeping the most common DNA and genes. The sample includes approximately 230,000 distinct CDR3 sequences, with roughly a quarter observed a single time. The ten biggest clones cover more than 4.5% of the sample.

Sequencing used PBMCs, mostly from graft donor cells, obtained 360 days after TCRalphabeta/CD19-depleted stem cell transplant. Receptor source: a female patient aged 2-10 years who had a stem cell transplant for congenital amegakaryocytic thrombocytopenia, so the T cells may come from the graft donor.

This clonotype was seen a few times. The chain couples TRBV19 to TRBJ1-1; D is unclear. The CDR3 is 15 residues long. Trimming removed 1 base from V and 5 bases from J, with 14 bases in between. Germline loops: CDR1 LNHDA, CDR2 SQIVND (reference sequence). CDR3 nucleotides: TGTGCCAGTAGTATAGTGGACCCCTTGGGGACTGAAGCTTTCTTT. Residues: CASSIVDPLGTEAFF.

This clonotype has a handful of counts. The chain carries TRBV18 and TRBJ2-7; TRBD1 matches at 7 bases. The CDR3 totals 12 residues. Germline V gene sequence: CDR1 KGHSH, CDR2 LQKENI. Trimming cost V 3 bases and J 13 bases; bases outside gene matches: 9. In DNA, the CDR3 is TGTGCCAGCTCACCGAAACGCACAGGGGCTTACTTC. Translated, it gives CASSPKRTGAYF.

V and J are TRBV6-2 or TRBV6-3 and TRBJ2-7, with D perhaps assigned TRBD1 or TRBD2 (5 bases each). The CDR3 contains 14 residues. Germline CDR1 and CDR2: MNHEY and SVGEGT. The germline V and J ends were trimmed by 6 bases and 2 bases, with 14 bases remaining between them. The CDR3 protein is CASRKGTSTYEQYF. CDR3 in DNA: TGTGCCAGCAGAAAAGGGACCTCCACCTACGAGCAGTACTTC.

A few counts support this clonotype. The junction differs from germline at one of its ends, possibly a read error. V gene TRBV12-3 or TRBV12-4 combines with J gene TRBJ2-1; 14 bases are a match to TRBD2. This CDR3 has 18 residues. As DNA, the CDR3 is TGTGCCATCAGTTCATCTCCCGGGACTAGCGGGAGTTACAATGAGCAGTTCTTC. This sequence encodes CAISSSPGTSGSYNEQFF.

This clonotype came up many times. This rearrangement joins TRBV2 to TRBJ2-3; 7 positions agree with TRBD2. The CDR3 is 16 amino acids. V lost 2 bases and J lost 0; bases outside the gene matches: 5. From germline, CDR1 is SNHLY and CDR2 FYNNEI. The CDR3 sequence is CASSERDYPSTDTQYF. DNA of the CDR3: TGTGCCAGCAGTGAACGGGACTACCCTAGCACAGATACGCAGTATTTT. The variable domain in full, completed from reference TRBV2 and TRBJ2-3, reads EPEVTQTPSHQVTQMGQEVILRCVPISNHLYFYWYRQILGQKVEFLVSFYNNEISEKSEIFDDQFSVERPDGSNFTLKIRSTKLEDSAMYFCASSERDYPSTDTQYFGPGTRLTVL.

The chain recombines TRBV20-1 with TRBJ2-3; weak D call: TRBD2 (6 bases). Between the trimmed V and J ends, which lost 1 base and 4 bases, there was a span of 9 bases. The germline V gene has CDR1 DFQATT and CDR2 SNEGSKA (reference sequence). The CDR3 contains 13 residues. The DNA of the CDR3 is TGCAGTGCTAGAGGCGGGATCGCAGATACGCAGTATTTT. Its translation is CSARGGIADTQYF.

CDR3 DNA: TGTGCCAGCAGTTTCGGTGACACGTCGAGGGGAGACGAGCAGTACTTC. As protein: CASSFGDTSRGDEQYF. V usage is TRBV28 and J usage is TRBJ2-7; TRBD1 or TRBD2 may be the D gene (5 bases each). The ends were cut back, 3 bases at V and 5 bases at J, with 20 bases in the middle. The CDR3 extends over 16 amino acids. Germline CDR1 and CDR2: MDHEN and SYDVKM. Looking up the rest from reference TRBV28 and TRBJ2-7 gives the full variable domain: DVKVTQSSRYLVKRTGEKVFLECVQDMDHENMFWYRQDPGLGLRLIYFSYDVKMKEKGDIPEGYSVSREKKERFSLILESASTNQTSMYLCASSFGDTSRGDEQYFGPGTRLTVT.

This clonotype was seen a handful of times. The chain carries TRBV4-1 and TRBJ2-1, with 8 bases fitting TRBD2. The CDR3 has 16 amino acids. The germline gives CDR1 MGHRA, CDR2 YSYEKL. Trimming cost V 1 base and J 4 bases; bases outside gene matches: 6. The CDR3 coding sequence is TGCGCCAGCAGCCAAGCGGGAGGGCCGGGATACAATGAGCAGTTCTTC. Translated, it gives CASSQAGGPGYNEQFF.